This T cell receptor (beta chain) was sequenced during a study of T-cell memory formation after mild COVID-19. TCRdb analysed the 5' RACE reads with MiXCR anew, one entry per CDR3 protein. The sample carries tens of thousands of distinct CDR3 sequences, approximately 7% recorded once. Germline-derived CDR1 and CDR2 are SGHVS and FNYEAQ. This CDR3 comprises 13 residues. V dropped 1 base and J dropped 3 bases, with 3 bases sitting between them. The chain recombines TRBV7-6 with TRBJ2-2; unclear D gene. This TCR was recovered from a man aged 18 to 30 who had mild COVID-19 (a few samples of this study predate the infection). Cell type and time point are not known. The sample consisted of PBMCs or a T cell subset sorted from them (not recorded which). DNA for the CDR3: TGTGCCAGCAGCTTAGGGGACACCGGGGAGCTGTTTTTT. This gives the protein CASSLGDTGELFF.